Presented here are 31 T cell receptor beta chains from one specimen sequenced in a study of blood T cell repertoires in COVID-19. Data came from immunoSEQ multiplex PCR; TCRdb stores just in-frame clones and leaves some out. The data hold 200,000 to 250,000 clones, with roughly 88% observed a single time. Sequenced input: PBMCs or T cells enriched from blood (not recorded which). These TCRs come from a woman aged 35 to 49 with acute COVID-19.

The V and J genes are TRBV5-1 and TRBJ2-5; D is perhaps TRBD1 (8 bases). The germline V gene has CDR1 SGHRS and CDR2 YFSETQ. The CDR3 contains 15 residues. V lost 3 bases to trimming and J lost 3 bases, with 15 bases between them. The CDR3 bases are TGCGCCAGCAGCTCCCGGACAGGGAGGGAAGAGACCCAGTACTTC. Encoded protein: CASSSRTGREETQYF.

The chain links TRBV7-8 to TRBJ1-2, with TRBD1 as a possible D gene (5 bases). Germline V lookup: CDR1 SGHVS, CDR2 FQNEAQ. V lost 3 bases, J lost 4 bases, and 15 bases lay in between. The CDR3 covers 15 residues. The CDR3 nucleotides are TGTGCCAGCAGCTTTAAGACAGCCGCGCGCTATGGCTACACCTTC. Protein product: CASSFKTAARYGYTF.

The chain has TRBV30 and TRBJ1-4, with TRBD1 matching 9 bases. The CDR3 has 14 residues. Germline V gene lookup returns CDR1 GTSNPN and CDR2 SVGIG (reference sequence). J gave up 8 bases and V 3 bases, and 7 bases lay outside the gene matches. The DNA for the CDR3 is TGTGCCTGGAGGGCGGGACAGGGAAACGAAAAACTGTTTTTT. Protein: CAWRAGQGNEKLFF.

This rearrangement joins TRBV4-2 to TRBJ1-2; D ambiguous. The CDR3 contains 15 residues. Germline V lookup: CDR1 LGHNA, CDR2 YNFKEQ. Trimming pared 1 base from V and 2 bases from J, leaving 11 bases between. For the CDR3, the DNA is TGTGCCAGCAGCCAAGCGGGGATTGAGAACTATGGCTACACCTTC. Translating it yields CASSQAGIENYGYTF.

The chain couples TRBV29-1 to TRBJ1-1; weak D call: TRBD1 (5 bases). The CDR3 covers 11 residues. V dropped 7 bases and J dropped 5 bases, with 11 bases sitting between them. In germline, CDR1 is SQVTM, CDR2 ANQGSEA. The CDR3 sequence: CSGSGRTEAFF. The CDR3 nucleotides read TGCAGCGGATCAGGGCGGACTGAAGCTTTCTTT.

The chain links TRBV3-1 (or the pseudogene TRBV3-2) to TRBJ2-7, with D uncertain. Looked up from germline, CDR1 is LGHDT and CDR2 is YNNKEL (reference sequence). CDR3 length: 16 amino acids. With 0 bases removed from V and 0 bases from J, the gap between germline ends came to 12 bases. The CDR3 sequence: CASSQDLRGLSYEQYF. CDR3 nucleotides: TGTGCCAGCAGCCAAGATTTGCGTGGTCTCTCCTACGAGCAGTACTTC.

V is TRBV27 and J is TRBJ1-6; 8 bases agree with TRBD1. Trimming took 8 bases from V and 7 from J; bases not matched to a gene: 10. The CDR3 has 15 residues. Germline V gene data show CDR1 as MNHEY and CDR2 as SMNVEV (reference sequence). The CDR3 spells CASQGIYRGNSPLHF. CDR3 DNA: TGTGCCAGCCAGGGTATATACAGGGGGAATTCACCCCTCCACTTT.

This clone was picked up a small number of times. The chain uses TRBV19 and TRBJ1-6; possible D gene TRBD1, 6 bases. The CDR3 has 15 amino acids. The germline V and J ends were trimmed by 10 bases and 0 bases, with 13 bases remaining between them. The germline V gene encodes CDR1 LNHDA and CDR2 SQIVND (reference sequence). In DNA, the CDR3 is TGTGCCACCAGGACAGAAAGCTCCTATAATTCACCCCTCCACTTT. As protein: CATRTESSYNSPLHF.

The chain recombines TRBV7-9 with TRBJ1-1; D is perhaps TRBD1 (5 bases). The CDR3 is made up of 14 amino acids. The V gene lost 1 base and the J gene lost 1 base, with 7 bases spanning the gap. CDR1 SEHNR and CDR2 FQNEAQ come from the germline V gene (reference sequence). CDR3 amino acids: CASSLERGNTEAFF. The CDR3 nucleotides are TGTGCCAGCAGCTTAGAAAGGGGGAACACTGAAGCTTTCTTT.

The chain recombines TRBV5-1 with TRBJ1-2; 10 bases line up with TRBD1. The trim removed 4 bases at V and 4 bases at J, leaving 7 bases unmatched. The CDR3 is 15 amino acids. CDR1 is SGHRS and CDR2 is YFSETQ in the germline V gene. Here the CDR3 DNA reads TGCGCCAGCAGCCCTGATGGACAGGGGGGCTATGGCTACACCTTC. It encodes CASSPDGQGGYGYTF.

The V gene is TRBV7-9, the J gene TRBJ1-5; the D is unclear. CDR1 and CDR2 from the germline V gene are SEHNR and FQNEAQ (reference sequence). CDR3 length equals 12 residues. Trimming pared 8 bases from V and 3 bases from J, leaving 8 bases between. CDR3 in amino acids: CASAVNNQPQHF. CDR3 DNA: TGTGCCAGCGCGGTCAACAATCAGCCCCAGCATTTT.

This clone was seen a single time. The V call is TRBV11-2, the J call TRBJ2-7; TRBD1 matches at 10 bases. With 5 bases clipped from V and 0 bases from J, the junction kept 4 bases outside the gene matches. The CDR3 contains 15 residues. Germline values: CDR1 SGHAT, CDR2 FQNNGV. The CDR3 sequence: CASSMGQGSSYEQYF. The CDR3 DNA is TGTGCCAGCAGCATGGGACAGGGGAGCTCCTACGAGCAGTACTTC. Based on the CDR3 plus reference TRBV11-2 and TRBJ2-7, the full variable domain is EAGVAQSPRYKIIEKRQSVAFWCNPISGHATLYWYQQILGQGPKLLIQFQNNGVVDDSQLPKDRFSAERLKGVDSTLKIQPAKLEDSAVYLCASSMGQGSSYEQYFGPGTRLTVT.

CDR3 sequence reads: CASSDGQGGNQPQHF. CDR3 nucleotide sequence: TGTGCCAGCAGTGACGGACAGGGGGGTAATCAGCCCCAGCATTTT. This sequence joins TRBV6-1 and TRBJ1-5, with TRBD1 matching 10 bases. Losses at the gene ends were 3 bases for V and 4 bases for J; bases not matched to a gene: 3. This CDR3 is 15 amino acids long. CDR1 is MNHNS, CDR2 SASEGT, per germline.

V is TRBV11-2 and J is TRBJ1-4, with D tentatively TRBD1 (5 bases). Germline V lookup: CDR1 SGHAT, CDR2 FQNNGV. Trimming took 1 base from V and 7 from J, leaving 10 bases between them. The CDR3 has 14 residues. The DNA of the CDR3 is TGTGCCAGCAGCTTAGGGATAACAGGTGAAAAACTGTTTTTT. Protein: CASSLGITGEKLFF.

This clone came up once. The rearrangement joins TRBV5-6 to TRBJ1-2; 9 bases are shared with TRBD1. This CDR3 is 16 amino acids long. The V gene end was trimmed by 0 bases and the J gene end by 4 bases; junction bases not matched to a gene: 7. Germline assignment: CDR1 SGHDT and CDR2 YYEEEE. This CDR3 is CASSLGVQGASYGYTF. The CDR3 DNA is TGTGCCAGCAGCTTGGGGGTACAGGGGGCAAGCTATGGCTACACCTTC.

This chain links TRBV19 with TRBJ1-2, with a weak D call TRBD1 (5 bases). The CDR3 spans 12 residues. V was cut by 7 bases and J by 1 base, with 7 bases left in between. Germline V gene data show CDR1 as LNHDA and CDR2 as SQIVND (reference sequence). The CDR3 region is CASTDSNYGYTF. The CDR3, as DNA: TGTGCCAGTACTGACAGTAACTATGGCTACACCTTC.

The V call is TRBV11-2, the J call TRBJ2-5, with TRBD2 matching over 9 bases. V was pared by 2 bases and J by 1 base, with 5 bases of the junction left unmatched. CDR3 size: 16 residues. Germline V CDR1 and CDR2: SGHAT, FQNNGV. The CDR3 sequence is CASSLRGTSLQETQYF. CDR3 nucleotide sequence: TGTGCCAGCAGCTTACGTGGGACTAGCCTCCAAGAGACCCAGTACTTC.

The chain combines TRBV9 with TRBJ1-2, with D possibly being TRBD1 (5 bases). V dropped 0 bases and J dropped 4 bases, with 19 bases sitting between them. This CDR3 has 17 residues. Germline V lookup: CDR1 SGDLS, CDR2 YYNGEE. Written as DNA, the CDR3 is TGTGCCAGCAGCGTAGTCCCGAACAGGCCACGGCCCTATGGCTACACCTTC. It specifies CASSVVPNRPRPYGYTF.

CDR3 nucleotide sequence: TGTGCCAGTAGTGGGGCGGGGTACGAGCAGTACTTC. It is translated as CASSGAGYEQYF. This sequence joins TRBV19 and TRBJ2-7, with D perhaps matching TRBD2 (6 bases). In germline, CDR1 is LNHDA, CDR2 SQIVND (reference sequence). CDR3 length equals 12 residues. V was pared by 5 bases and J by 4 bases, with 9 bases between.

This clone came up a few times. The J gene is TRBJ1-1, the V gene TRBV11-2, with 8 positions matching TRBD1. The trim removed 5 bases at V and 4 bases at J, leaving 9 bases unmatched. CDR3 length equals 15 residues. Germline V gene sequence: CDR1 SGHAT, CDR2 FQNNGV. The chain's CDR3 is CASSPKRTGLTEAFF. For the CDR3, the DNA is TGTGCCAGCAGCCCCAAACGGACAGGGCTCACTGAAGCTTTCTTT.

The chain employs TRBV5-6 and TRBJ2-6; D gene ambiguous. The V end lost 1 base, the J end lost 0 bases, and 8 bases lay between the germline ends. CDR1 and CDR2 (germline): SGHDT, YYEEEE. The CDR3 runs to 16 residues. CDR3 DNA sequence: TGTGCCAGCAGCTTGCTAATGTCCTCTGGGGCCAACGTCCTGACTTTC. As protein: CASSLLMSSGANVLTF.

V usage is TRBV10-3 and J usage is TRBJ2-7; 7 bases match TRBD2. Germline CDR1 ENHRY, CDR2 SYGVKD. The CDR3 is 12 residues long. With V trimmed by 11 bases and J by 5 bases, 9 bases remained unmatched. The CDR3 DNA sequence: TGTGCCGCCGGGGGGTTCGGGAACGAGCAGTACTTC. Translation: CAAGGFGNEQYF.

The DNA for the CDR3 is TGTGCCAGCAGCTTATTCCTAGCGGGTGATCAAGAGACCCAGTACTTC. It is translated as CASSLFLAGDQETQYF. The V gene is TRBV11-2, the J gene TRBJ2-5; TRBD2 matches at 8 bases. The V and J ends lost 2 bases and 2 bases, in that order; junction bases with no gene match: 7. CDR3 size: 16 residues. Germline CDR1 and CDR2: SGHAT and FQNNGV.

The chain employs TRBV27 and TRBJ1-1, with 7 bases aligning to TRBD1. J lost 0 bases, V lost 5 bases, and 6 bases had no gene match. Germline-derived CDR1 and CDR2 are MNHEY and SMNVEV (reference sequence). The CDR3 contains 15 residues. The CDR3 here is CASSANRGMNTEAFF. The DNA for the CDR3 is TGTGCCAGCAGTGCTAACAGGGGAATGAACACTGAAGCTTTCTTT.

V and J are TRBV19 and TRBJ1-2, with 9 positions matching TRBD1. Trimming at V came to 8 bases and at J to 3 bases, leaving 10 bases not matched to a gene. The germline V gene has CDR1 LNHDA and CDR2 SQIVND (reference sequence). This CDR3 region has 15 residues. CDR3 DNA sequence: TGTGCCAGTCCGGGACAGGGTGGGGTAGACTATGGCTACACCTTC. This translates into CASPGQGGVDYGYTF.

V gene TRBV14 combines with J gene TRBJ1-1; D is perhaps TRBD1 (5 bases). The CDR3 covers 14 residues. V was cut by 3 bases and J by 4 bases, with 12 bases left in between. Germline V lookup: CDR1 SGHDN, CDR2 FVKESK. The CDR3 here is CASSQTVGSTEAFF. The CDR3 bases are TGTGCCAGCAGCCAGACAGTCGGGAGCACTGAAGCTTTCTTT.

This chain uses TRBV12-3 or TRBV12-4 with TRBJ1-5; the D is unclear. Trimming stripped 7 bases from V and 9 bases from J, with 13 bases between. The CDR3 covers 12 residues. The CDR3 bases are TGTGCCAGCAAGCTGGGCCTTATGCCCCAGCATTTT. Amino acids: CASKLGLMPQHF.

The CDR3 nucleotides read TGCGCCAGCAGCCCTATTGGGGGGGACTATGGCTACACCTTC. Protein product: CASSPIGGDYGYTF. This chain links TRBV5-1 with TRBJ1-2; a weak D match, TRBD1 (5 bases). There are 14 residues in the CDR3. Trimming took off 4 bases at V and 3 bases at J, with 13 bases between the two ends. Germline values: CDR1 SGHRS, CDR2 YFSETQ.

The J gene is TRBJ1-5, the V gene TRBV24-1; 8 nucleotides line up with TRBD1. This CDR3 has 16 residues. J gave up 5 bases and V 3 bases, and 8 bases lay outside the gene matches. The germline gives CDR1 KGHDR, CDR2 SFDVKD. The CDR3, as DNA: TGTGCCACCAGTGATCCGGGGACAGGTCAAGATCAGCCCCAGCATTTT. Translating gives CATSDPGTGQDQPQHF.

The genes are TRBV15 and TRBJ2-2; D may be TRBD1 (6 bases). The V gene lost 4 bases and the J gene lost 0 bases, with 9 bases spanning the gap. The CDR3 sequence is 15 residues long. Germline loops: CDR1 LNHNV, CDR2 YYDKDF (reference sequence). CDR3 in amino acids: CATSKGTSNTGELFF. The CDR3 DNA follows: TGTGCCACCAGCAAAGGGACATCGAACACCGGGGAGCTGTTTTTT.

This clone was detected only a few times. The V gene is TRBV19, the J gene TRBJ1-6, with TRBD1 matching 8 bases. Germline-derived CDR1 and CDR2 are LNHDA and SQIVND (reference sequence). Trimming took 6 bases from V and 5 from J; bases not matched to a gene: 12. This CDR3 contains 17 residues. CDR3 sequence: CASRRTGNEDDNSPLHF. CDR3 DNA sequence: TGTGCCAGTAGACGGACAGGGAACGAAGATGATAATTCACCCCTCCACTTT.